The sequence of this TCR beta chain was determined in a study of T-cell reconstitution after alpha-beta-depleted transplantation in children. CDR3 length: 14 residues. Germline-derived CDR1 and CDR2 are SQVTM and ANQGSEA. Trimming left V 0 bases short and J 6 bases short, with 14 bases between. The authors prepared the TCRbeta library with unique molecular identifiers. In TCRdb, the PCR reads were re-called with MiXCR into one record per CDR3 protein. The repertoire holds hundreds of thousands of distinct CDR3 sequences, around a sixth seen once, with around 0.96% in the top ten. The genes are TRBV29-1 and TRBJ1-2, with unresolved D. Sequencing used PBMCs from the stem cell graft donor, obtained from the stem cell graft. This receptor was obtained from a human donor who donated a stem cell graft to a child with acute myeloid leukemia. CDR3 DNA sequence: TGCAGCGTTGAAGATCACTGGATCCAGGATGGCTACACCTTC. Translated, it gives CSVEDHWIQDGYTF.